This section outlines one T cell receptor (beta chain) sequence together with its context. The antigen remains unidentified. In patients chosen for sequencing, flow cytometry had shown CD8+CD57+ cell expansion. The data stem from a study of CD8+CD57+ T cells in acquired aplastic anemia. Study-level information: 3.2 ug was the average amount of DNA from sorted CD4+ and CD8+ cells. Points from the study as a whole: Patients shared some 29 CD8+ CDR3 sequences with controls.

According to the study, genomic DNA was the template for TCR beta VDJ and CDR3 profiling. MiXCR was run by TCRdb on the reads, yielding one entry per CDR3 protein. The sample shows 400,000 to 600,000 distinct CDR3 sequences, around 32% of them seen only once. The origin of this receptor is a human donor with aplastic anemia. Sequencing was performed on sorted CD4+, CD8+, or CD8+CD57+ T cells (not recorded which) from PBMCs.

CDR3 coding DNA: TGTGCCAGCAGTTTAGGCCAGATTATCTCCTACGAGCAGTACTTC. It encodes CASSLGQIISYEQYF. V usage is TRBV12-3 or TRBV12-4 and J usage is TRBJ2-7, with D unclear. CDR3 length equals 15 residues. Trimming left V 1 base short and J 0 bases short, with 10 bases between.